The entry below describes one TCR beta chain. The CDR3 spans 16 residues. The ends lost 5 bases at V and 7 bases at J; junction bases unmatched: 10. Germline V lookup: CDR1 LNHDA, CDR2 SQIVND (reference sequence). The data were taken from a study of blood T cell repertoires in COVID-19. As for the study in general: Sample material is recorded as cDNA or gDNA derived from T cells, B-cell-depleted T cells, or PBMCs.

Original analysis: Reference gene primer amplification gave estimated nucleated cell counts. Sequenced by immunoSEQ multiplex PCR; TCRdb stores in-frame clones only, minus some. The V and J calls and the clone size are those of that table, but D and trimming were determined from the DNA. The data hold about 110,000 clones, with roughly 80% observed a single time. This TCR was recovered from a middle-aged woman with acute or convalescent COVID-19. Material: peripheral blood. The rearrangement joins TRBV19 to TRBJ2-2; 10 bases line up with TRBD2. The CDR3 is CASSRWSGGAVGELFF. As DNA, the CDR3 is TGTGCCAGTAGTCGCTGGAGCGGGGGGGCGGTCGGGGAGCTGTTTTTT. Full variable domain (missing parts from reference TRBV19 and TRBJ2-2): DGGITQSPKYLFRKEGQNVTLSCEQNLNHDAMYWYRQDPGQGLRLIYYSQIVNDFQKGDIAEGYSVSREKKESFPLTVTSAQKNPTAFYLCASSRWSGGAVGELFFGEGSRLTVL.